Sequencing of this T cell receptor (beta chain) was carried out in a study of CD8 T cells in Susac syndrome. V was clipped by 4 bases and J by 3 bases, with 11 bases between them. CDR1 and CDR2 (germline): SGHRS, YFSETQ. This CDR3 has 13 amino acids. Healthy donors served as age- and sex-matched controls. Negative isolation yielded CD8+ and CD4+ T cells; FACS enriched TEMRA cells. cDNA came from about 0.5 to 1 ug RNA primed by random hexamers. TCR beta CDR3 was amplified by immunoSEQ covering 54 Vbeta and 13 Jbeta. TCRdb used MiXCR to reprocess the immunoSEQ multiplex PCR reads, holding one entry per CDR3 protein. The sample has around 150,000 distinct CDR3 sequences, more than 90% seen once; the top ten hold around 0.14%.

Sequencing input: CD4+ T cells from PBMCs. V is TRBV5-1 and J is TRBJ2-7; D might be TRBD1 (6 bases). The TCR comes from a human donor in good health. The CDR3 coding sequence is TGCGCCAGCAGCGGCGGACAGTTCTACGAGCAGTACTTC. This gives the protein CASSGGQFYEQYF.